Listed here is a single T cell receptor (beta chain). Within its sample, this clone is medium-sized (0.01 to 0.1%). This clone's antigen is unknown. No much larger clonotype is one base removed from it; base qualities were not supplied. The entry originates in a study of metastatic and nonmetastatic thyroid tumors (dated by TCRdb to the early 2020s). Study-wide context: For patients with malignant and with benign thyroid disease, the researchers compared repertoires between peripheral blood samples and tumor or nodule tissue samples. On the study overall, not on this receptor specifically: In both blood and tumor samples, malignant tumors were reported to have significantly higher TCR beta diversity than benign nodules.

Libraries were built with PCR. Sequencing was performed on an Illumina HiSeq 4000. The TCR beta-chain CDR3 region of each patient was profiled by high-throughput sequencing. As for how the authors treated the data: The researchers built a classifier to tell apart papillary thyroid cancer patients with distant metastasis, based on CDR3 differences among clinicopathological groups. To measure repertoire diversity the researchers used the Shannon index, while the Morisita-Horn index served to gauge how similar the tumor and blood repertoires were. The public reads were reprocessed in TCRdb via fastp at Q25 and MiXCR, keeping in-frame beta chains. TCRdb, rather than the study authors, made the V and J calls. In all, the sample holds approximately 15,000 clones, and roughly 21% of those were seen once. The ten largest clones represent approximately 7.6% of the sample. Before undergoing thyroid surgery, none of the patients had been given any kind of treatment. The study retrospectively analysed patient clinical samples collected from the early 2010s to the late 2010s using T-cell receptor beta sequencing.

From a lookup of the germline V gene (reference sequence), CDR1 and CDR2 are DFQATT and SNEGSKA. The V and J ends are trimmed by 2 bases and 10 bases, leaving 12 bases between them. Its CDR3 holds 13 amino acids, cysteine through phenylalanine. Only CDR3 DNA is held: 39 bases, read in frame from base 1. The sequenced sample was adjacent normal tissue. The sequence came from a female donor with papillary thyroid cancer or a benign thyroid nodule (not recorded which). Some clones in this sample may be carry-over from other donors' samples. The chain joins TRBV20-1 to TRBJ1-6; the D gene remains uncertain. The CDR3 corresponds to CSARTFGESPLHF. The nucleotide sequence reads TGCAGTGCTAGAACGTTCGGGGAGTCACCCCTCCACTTT.